Below, 17 T cell receptor beta chains from the same sample are listed, as sequenced in a study of cytotoxic CD8 clonotypes in ibrutinib-treated CLL. The method was immunoSEQ multiplex PCR; TCRdb's version includes in-frame clones alone and lacks a portion of them. This table has some 50,000 clones, 55% to 65% appearing once. Sequenced here: PBMCs, sampled after 24 months of ibrutinib treatment. The receptors derive from a human donor with chronic lymphocytic leukemia.

This clone was observed a handful of times. The chain is built from TRBV27 and TRBJ1-2; TRBD1 might be the D (5 bases). The CDR3 consists of 14 residues. Between the trimmed V and J ends, which lost 0 bases and 13 bases, there was a span of 18 bases. Germline V gene data show CDR1 as MNHEY and CDR2 as SMNVEV (reference sequence). The CDR3 reads CASSLSGGGYRFTF. CDR3 DNA sequence: TGTGCCAGCAGTTTATCTGGTGGGGGGTATAGGTTCACCTTC.

CDR3 sequence (DNA): TGTGCCAGCAGCCGCATAGAACGGGTAGAGCAGTACGTC. Translating it yields CASSRIERVEQYV. This chain connects TRBV5-6 to TRBJ2-7; unclear D gene. Germline CDR1 SGHDT, CDR2 YYEEEE. The V gene lost 4 bases and the J gene lost 7 bases, with 15 bases spanning the gap. The CDR3 runs 13 residues.

This clone occurred many times. The chain couples TRBV6-5 to TRBJ2-7, with a possible D match to TRBD2 (7 bases). The ends were cut back, 0 bases at V and 6 bases at J, with 18 bases in the middle. This CDR3 is 16 amino acids long. Germline V lookup: CDR1 MNHEY, CDR2 SVGAGI. CDR3 region: CASSYSPPMGGPEQYF. The CDR3 bases are TGTGCCAGCAGTTACTCGCCCCCGATGGGGGGGCCCGAGCAGTACTTC.

The V gene is TRBV5-1, the J gene TRBJ1-2; no definite D call. The V and J ends lost 3 bases and 8 bases respectively, with 14 bases between them. The CDR3 is 13 residues long. CDR1 SGHRS and CDR2 YFSETQ come from the germline V gene. The CDR3 region has the DNA TGCGCCAGCAGCTCAGTAACAGAAAAGGGCTACACCTTC. This translates into CASSSVTEKGYTF.

The chain joins TRBV11-1 to TRBJ2-7; 9 nucleotides line up with TRBD1. With V trimmed by 5 bases and J by 1 base, 3 bases remained unmatched. Germline values: CDR1 SGHAT, CDR2 FQDESV (reference sequence). This CDR3 is 14 amino acids long. The CDR3 DNA reads TGTGCCAGCAGCCGGGACAGGGCTTCCTACGAGCAGTACTTC. Its translation: CASSRDRASYEQYF.

J is TRBJ1-2 and V is TRBV7-8, with a possible D match to TRBD1 (5 bases). There are 15 residues in the CDR3. With 6 bases removed from V and 6 bases from J, the gap between germline ends came to 20 bases. Germline V gives CDR1 SGHVS, CDR2 FQNEAQ. Here the CDR3 reads CASRATGNPFHGYTF. CDR3 DNA: TGTGCCAGCAGAGCCACAGGAAACCCCTTTCATGGCTACACCTTC. Full variable domain (outside the CDR3, taken from reference TRBV7-8 and TRBJ1-2): GAGVSQSPRYKVAKRGQDVALRCDPISGHVSLFWYQQALGQGPEFLTYFQNEAQLDKSGLPSDRFFAERPEGSVSTLKIQRTQQEDSAVYLCASRATGNPFHGYTFGSGTRLTVV.

The rearrangement joins TRBV6-5 to TRBJ1-2, with no clear D. Trimming pared 4 bases from V and 8 bases from J, leaving 17 bases between. The CDR3 is 14 amino acids. CDR1 is MNHEY, CDR2 SVGAGI, per germline. CDR3 sequence (DNA): TGTGCCAGCAGTTCCACCTCAGATTTGGACGGCTACACCTTC. Its protein is CASSSTSDLDGYTF.

The J gene is TRBJ1-6, the V gene TRBV9; 9 bases align to TRBD1. From germline, CDR1 is SGDLS and CDR2 YYNGEE. The V gene end was trimmed by 0 bases and the J gene end by 7 bases; junction bases not matched to a gene: 2. The length of the CDR3 is 15 residues. DNA for the CDR3: TGTGCCAGCAGCGTAGTCGGACAGGGGAATTCACCCCTCCACTTT. This sequence encodes CASSVVGQGNSPLHF.

This chain joins TRBV28 and TRBJ2-3; D may be TRBD1 or TRBD2 (6 bases each). Germline assignment: CDR1 MDHEN and CDR2 SYDVKM. The CDR3 spans 13 residues. V lost 7 bases and J lost 6, with 14 bases in between. CDR3: CASTGARRDTQYF. CDR3 coding DNA: TGTGCCAGCACGGGGGCAAGACGTGATACGCAGTATTTT.

The chain employs TRBV7-8 and TRBJ1-5; tentatively, D is TRBD1 (6 bases). CDR1 and CDR2 from the germline V gene are SGHVS and FQNEAQ. Trimming pared 6 bases from V and 5 bases from J, leaving 14 bases between. This CDR3 contains 14 residues. The CDR3 DNA follows: TGTGCCAGCAGGTTTGCAGGGGACCATCAGCCCCAGCATTTT. Protein: CASRFAGDHQPQHF.

The chain employs TRBV5-4 and TRBJ2-4, with D perhaps matching TRBD2 (6 bases). The CDR3 consists of 15 residues. Germline V CDR1 and CDR2: SGHNT, YYREEE (reference sequence). V lost 4 bases, J lost 2 bases, and 13 bases lay in between. The CDR3: CASSPGSGSKNIQYF. The CDR3, as DNA: TGTGCCAGCAGCCCCGGGAGCGGATCCAAAAACATTCAGTACTTC. The variable domain in full, with the rest retrieved from reference TRBV5-4 and TRBJ2-4, is ETGVTQSPTHLIKTRGQQVTLRCSSQSGHNTVSWYQQALGQGPQFIFQYYREEENGRGNFPPRFSGLQFPNYSSELNVNALELDDSALYLCASSPGSGSKNIQYFGAGTRLSVL.

The chain uses TRBV13 and TRBJ1-3; D is perhaps TRBD1 (6 bases). This CDR3 has 16 amino acids. Deletions cut 3 bases from V and 0 bases from J, with 12 bases between. Looked up from germline, CDR1 is PRHDT and CDR2 is FYEKMQ (reference sequence). The CDR3 bases are TGTGCCAGCAGCTTGACAGGAGGAGACTCTGGAAACACCATATATTTT. Translated, it gives CASSLTGGDSGNTIYF. The entire variable domain, with the rest obtained from reference TRBV13 and TRBJ1-3, is as follows: AAGVIQSPRHLIKEKRETATLKCYPIPRHDTVYWYQQGPGQDPQFLISFYEKMQSDKGSIPDRFSAQQFSDYHSELNMSSLELGDSALYFCASSLTGGDSGNTIYFGEGSWLTVV.

The J gene is TRBJ2-6, the V gene TRBV5-4; possible D gene TRBD1, 5 bases. Germline assignment: CDR1 SGHNT and CDR2 YYREEE (reference sequence). The germline V and J ends were trimmed by 0 bases and 2 bases, with 9 bases remaining between them. The CDR3 consists of 16 residues. The CDR3 reads CASSLAQGAGANVLTF. The CDR3 DNA reads as TGTGCCAGCAGCTTGGCCCAGGGTGCTGGGGCCAACGTCCTGACTTTC. The full variable domain, completed using reference TRBV5-4 and TRBJ2-6, is ETGVTQSPTHLIKTRGQQVTLRCSSQSGHNTVSWYQQALGQGPQFIFQYYREEENGRGNFPPRFSGLQFPNYSSELNVNALELDDSALYLCASSLAQGAGANVLTFGAGSRLTVL.

This rearrangement joins TRBV29-1 to TRBJ2-5, with D tentatively TRBD2 (5 bases). V lost 7 bases, J lost 2 bases, and 14 bases lay in between. The germline gives CDR1 SQVTM, CDR2 ANQGSEA. The length of the CDR3 is 13 residues. This CDR3 reads CSAGPRGQETQYF. In DNA, the CDR3 is TGCAGCGCTGGACCCCGGGGACAAGAGACCCAGTACTTC.

The rearrangement links TRBV30 to TRBJ2-3; D remains unclear. Trimming shortened V by 0 bases and J by 3 bases, and 7 bases separated the two germline ends. The germline gives CDR1 GTSNPN, CDR2 SVGIG (reference sequence). The CDR3 is 13 residues long. CDR3 nucleotides: TGTGCCTGGAGTGTCCTGGGGACAGATACGCAGTATTTT. Protein: CAWSVLGTDTQYF. The whole variable domain, remainder taken from reference TRBV30 and TRBJ2-3, is SQTIHQWPATLVQPVGSPLSLECTVEGTSNPNLYWYRQAAGRGLQLLFYSVGIGQISSEVPQNLSASRPQDRQFILSSKKLLLSDSGFYLCAWSVLGTDTQYFGPGTRLTVL.

The rearrangement links TRBV6-5 to TRBJ1-2, with unresolved D. CDR3 length: 15 amino acids. V lost 5 bases and J lost 4, with 17 bases in between. Germline lookup yields CDR1 MNHEY and CDR2 SVGAGI. CDR3 sequence: CASSPQPTGFYGYTF. In DNA form, the CDR3 reads TGTGCCAGCAGTCCGCAACCCACGGGGTTCTATGGCTACACCTTC.

The chain employs TRBV29-1 and TRBJ1-5; D gene ambiguous. Germline-derived CDR1 and CDR2 are SQVTM and ANQGSEA. The CDR3 is made up of 13 amino acids. V shed 4 bases and J shed 2 bases, with 9 bases lying between them. The CDR3 DNA is TGCAGCGTTGGGGGAGGCGGCAATCAGCCCCAGCATTTT. Amino acids: CSVGGGGNQPQHF.